The present TCR beta chain was sequenced within a study of shared clonotypes between healthy human individuals. Overall study context: Participating donors consisted of two women and a few men aged 18 to 49.

A remark on this clone: Its antigen is as yet unknown.

Assay: immunoSEQ multiplex PCR; the TCRdb copy retains only in-frame clones and omits some. Of about 1.5 million clones listed, under 99% were seen once; the top ten hold about 0.4%. CDR1 MNHNY and CDR2 SVGAGI come from the germline V gene (reference sequence). The V end lost 6 bases, the J end lost 5 bases, and 14 bases lay between the germline ends. This CDR3 is built from 13 residues. Regarding the study as a whole: Among non-shared clonotypes, generation probabilities were lower than among those shared by all four donors.

The specimen was naive CD4+ T cells sorted from blood. The sample's subset: CD45RA+ positively selected. The clonotype was recovered from a man aged 25-45 years in good health. The gene calls are TRBV6-6 and TRBJ2-7, with D tentatively TRBD1 or TRBD2 (7 bases each). The CDR3 DNA follows: TGTGCCAGCAGCCCAGGGGGGGTGGACGAGCAGTACTTC. As protein: CASSPGGVDEQYF.